A selection of T cell receptor beta chains follows, all from one sample in a study of shared clonotypes between healthy human individuals. Sequencing used immunoSEQ multiplex PCR; TCRdb keeps in-frame clones, though not all of them. The top ten clones hold about 0.37% of a sample with 2.3 million or so clones, more than 80% of them seen once. Sequencing was carried out using naive CD4+ T cells from PBMCs. The origin of the receptors is a man younger than 30 in good health. Some clones in this sample may be carry-over from other donors' samples. Each CDR3 is given with its conserved first and last residue. The D gene is left open where the match is weak. Not every row has a clone size; where given, it reads once, few, many or a size class.

V,size,D,J,length,CDR3,DNA
TRBV2,-,TRBD1,TRBJ1-5,13,CASSQGVGWPQHF,TGTGCCAGCAGTCAGGGGGTAGGCTGGCCCCAGCATTTT
TRBV10-3,once,TRBD2,TRBJ2-3,17,CAIRRTVLAGGPNTQYF,TGTGCCATCAGACGCACTGTACTAGCGGGAGGGCCGAATACGCAGTATTTT
TRBV18,-,-,TRBJ2-2,12,CASSPLARELFF,TGTGCCAGCTCACCACTGGCGCGGGAGCTGTTTTTT
TRBV28,-,TRBD1,TRBJ2-7,13,CASSLSPHRGQYF,TGTGCCAGCAGTTTATCCCCCCACAGGGGGCAGTACTTC
TRBV9,-,-,TRBJ1-2,14,CASSVLGQDYGYTF,TGTGCCAGCAGCGTACTGGGCCAGGACTATGGCTACACCTTC
TRBV9,-,TRBD1,TRBJ2-5,15,CASSVGDRGRETQYF,TGTGCCAGCAGCGTAGGGGACAGGGGCCGAGAGACCCAGTACTTC
TRBV6-5,-,-,TRBJ1-2,16,CASSYQVSQALYGYTF,TGTGCCAGCAGTTACCAAGTCTCTCAGGCGCTTTATGGCTACACCTTC
TRBV14,-,TRBD1,TRBJ1-3,16,CASSREDRGLGNTIYF,TGTGCCAGCAGCCGGGAAGACAGGGGGCTTGGAAACACCATATATTTT
TRBV28,-,-,TRBJ1-2,14,CASSSPPANYGYTF,TGTGCCAGCAGTTCACCTCCAGCTAACTATGGCTACACCTTC
TRBV11-3,-,-,TRBJ2-1,12,CASSLARDEQFF,TGTGCCAGCAGCTTAGCCCGGGATGAGCAGTTCTTC
TRBV15,-,-,TRBJ1-4,14,CATSPGPGREKLFF,TGTGCCACCAGCCCAGGGCCCGGTCGGGAAAAACTGTTTTTT
TRBV2,-,-,TRBJ1-2,13,CASRAQGYYGYTF,TGTGCCAGCAGAGCTCAGGGGTACTATGGCTACACCTTC
TRBV23-1,-,TRBD2,TRBJ2-1,16,CASSHRLAGEQNEQFF,TGCGCCAGCAGTCACCGACTAGCGGGAGAGCAAAATGAGCAGTTCTTC
TRBV30,-,TRBD1,TRBJ2-1,12,CAWGDRDYEQFF,TGTGCCTGGGGGGACAGGGACTATGAGCAGTTCTTC
TRBV4-2,-,-,TRBJ2-3,16,CASTTRRAGATDTQYF,TGTGCCAGCACCACACGTAGGGCGGGGGCCACAGATACGCAGTATTTT
TRBV28,-,-,TRBJ2-6,15,CASSFEISSANVLTF,TGTGCCAGCAGTTTCGAGATTTCTAGTGCCAACGTCCTGACTTTC
TRBV25-1,-,-,TRBJ1-2,14,CASSKQGINYGYTF,TGTGCCAGCAGTAAACAGGGAATCAACTATGGCTACACCTTC
TRBV7-2,-,-,TRBJ2-7,15,CASSLKGTGNHEQYF,TGTGCCAGCAGCTTAAAGGGGACTGGTAACCACGAGCAGTACTTC
TRBV6-1,-,TRBD1,TRBJ1-1,14,CASSETGGRTEAFF,TGTGCCAGCAGTGAGACAGGGGGCCGGACTGAAGCTTTCTTT
TRBV14,-,-,TRBJ1-1,13,CASSQDPGRRAFF,TGTGCCAGCAGCCAAGATCCGGGGCGGCGGGCTTTCTTT
TRBV13,-,-,TRBJ2-2,17,CASSLDVRRSNTGELFF,TGTGCCAGCAGCTTAGACGTGAGACGCTCGAACACCGGGGAGCTGTTTTTT
TRBV6-1,-,-,TRBJ2-2,17,CASSDRSRTQRLRELFF,TGTGCCAGCAGTGACCGTTCGCGTACCCAACGGCTTCGGGAGCTGTTTTTT
TRBV7-3,-,TRBD1,TRBJ1-1,14,CASSSTGGKAEAFF,TGTGCCAGCAGCTCCACAGGGGGGAAGGCTGAAGCTTTCTTT
TRBV9,-,-,TRBJ2-5,13,CASSVADSETQYF,TGTGCCAGCAGCGTAGCGGATAGCGAGACCCAGTACTTC
TRBV28,-,TRBD2,TRBJ2-6,15,CASKPGGSGANVLTF,TGTGCCAGCAAGCCGGGAGGGTCAGGGGCCAACGTCCTGACTTTC
TRBV7-9,-,-,TRBJ2-3,13,CASSFGGSDTQYF,TGTGCCAGCAGCTTTGGAGGGTCCGATACGCAGTATTTT
TRBV28,-,TRBD2,TRBJ2-1,16,CASSLGGSRSYNEQFF,TGTGCCAGCAGTTTGGGCGGGAGCCGATCCTACAATGAGCAGTTCTTC
TRBV7-3,once,-,TRBJ2-1,15,CASSLVGGSYNEQFF,TGTGCCAGCAGCTTAGTAGGGGGCTCCTACAATGAGCAGTTCTTC
TRBV21-1,few,-,TRBJ1-2,9,CASLYGYTF,TGTGCCAGCCTCTATGGCTACACCTTC
TRBV7-3,-,-,TRBJ2-2,13,CASSPNLAGELFF,TGTGCCAGCAGCCCCAACTTGGCCGGGGAGCTGTTTTTT
TRBV18,-,TRBD1,TRBJ2-7,16,CASSRPGDRRSSEQYF,TGTGCCAGCTCACGCCCCGGGGACAGGCGCTCCTCCGAGCAGTACTTC
TRBV28,-,-,TRBJ2-5,14,CASTDSLGGETQYF,TGTGCCAGCACCGACTCTCTAGGGGGGGAGACCCAGTACTTC
TRBV9,-,TRBD2,TRBJ2-2,17,CASSVVVGGPVNGELFF,TGTGCCAGCAGCGTAGTCGTGGGAGGGCCTGTTAACGGGGAGCTGTTTTTT
TRBV18,-,TRBD2,TRBJ2-7,17,CASSLDRGLAGVYEQYF,TGTGCCAGCTCCCTCGACAGGGGACTAGCGGGAGTCTACGAGCAGTACTTC
TRBV6-5,-,-,TRBJ2-5,13,CASSGIRGETQYF,TGTGCCAGCAGCGGGATTAGGGGGGAGACCCAGTACTTC
TRBV5-1,-,-,TRBJ2-3,16,CASSAGRVRFTDTQYF,TGCGCCAGCAGCGCTGGACGAGTTAGATTCACGGATACGCAGTATTTT
TRBV6-6,-,-,TRBJ1-3,14,CASSYGQLGDTIYF,TGTGCCAGCAGTTACGGGCAGCTGGGAGACACCATATATTTT
TRBV5-1,-,TRBD2,TRBJ2-7,14,CASSLGAGGREQYF,TGCGCCAGCAGCCTGGGAGCGGGAGGGCGAGAGCAGTACTTC
TRBV6-5,-,-,TRBJ1-1,14,CASSAPTGNTEAFF,TGTGCCAGCAGTGCCCCGACAGGGAACACTGAAGCTTTCTTT
TRBV9,-,-,TRBJ2-3,13,CASSVGTTDTQYF,TGTGCCAGCAGCGTAGGGACCACAGATACGCAGTATTTT
TRBV30,-,-,TRBJ2-2,14,CASGDGFNTGELFF,TGTGCCAGTGGGGACGGCTTTAACACCGGGGAGCTGTTTTTT
TRBV6-6,-,TRBD1,TRBJ1-2,13,CASSYPGQEGYTF,TGTGCCAGCAGTTACCCTGGACAGGAAGGCTACACCTTC
TRBV7-3,-,-,TRBJ2-5,13,CASSSDRYETQYF,TGTGCCAGCAGCTCCGATCGATACGAGACCCAGTACTTC
TRBV28,-,-,TRBJ2-7,16,CASRVAGGGIVYEQYF,TGTGCCAGCAGAGTCGCTGGAGGGGGGATTGTGTACGAGCAGTACTTC
TRBV11-2,-,-,TRBJ2-5,13,CASSLPPSETQYF,TGTGCCAGCAGCCTACCGCCCAGCGAGACCCAGTACTTC
TRBV27,-,TRBD1,TRBJ1-2,15,CASSPWDRVNYGYTF,TGTGCCAGCAGTCCATGGGACAGGGTCAACTATGGCTACACCTTC
TRBV7-6,-,-,TRBJ2-3,13,CASSLALVDTQYF,TGTGCCAGCAGCTTGGCCTTGGTAGATACGCAGTATTTT
TRBV4-3,-,TRBD1,TRBJ1-2,17,CASSHLNAGQGERGYTF,TGCGCCAGCAGCCACCTTAATGCGGGACAGGGCGAGCGAGGCTACACCTTC
TRBV15,-,TRBD1,TRBJ1-5,16,CATSRGVKGAHQPQHF,TGTGCCACCAGCAGAGGGGTGAAGGGGGCGCATCAGCCCCAGCATTTT
TRBV5-1,-,-,TRBJ1-5,15,CASSLGGALGQPQHF,TGCGCCAGCAGCTTGGGGGGGGCGCTGGGTCAGCCCCAGCATTTT